The clone carrying this T cell receptor (beta chain) was detected only a few times. Antigen specificity is unknown. Carrying unique molecular identifiers, the cDNA also gained a universal primer site through template switching. MiXCR, applied by TCRdb to the 5' RACE reads, yields one record per CDR3 protein. Here the sample spans around 370,000 distinct CDR3 sequences, approximately 8.7% being singletons. The source of the sample is a study of identical twins. Study results and limitations: A cross-sectional statistical analysis, not follow-up of the same donors, supported the conclusions.

Germline CDR1 reads MGHDK; CDR2 reads SYGVNS. The CDR3 extends over 14 amino acids. V was cut by 0 bases and J by 8 bases, with 13 bases left in between. The sample comprised naive T cells sorted from blood. This sequence joins TRBV25-1 and TRBJ1-2; weak D call: TRBD1 (5 bases). The receptor was isolated from a woman between 45 and 65 years old in good health. CDR3: CASSEYEGAKGYTF. CDR3 bases: TGTGCCAGCAGTGAATATGAAGGGGCCAAGGGCTACACCTTC.